These T cell receptor beta chains were read from a single sample in a study of OX40 agonist ivuxolimab in advanced cancers. Clones were read by immunoSEQ multiplex PCR, and TCRdb kept only the in-frame ones, dropping some. The sample includes tens of thousands of clones, about 93% of them seen just once. The specimen comprised CD4+ or CD8+ T cells sorted from blood, sampled in a trial of the OX40 agonist ivuxolimab. These receptors were collected from an adult with an advanced solid tumor such as melanoma, head and neck, liver or kidney cancer. CDR3s include the opening cysteine and the closing phenylalanine or tryptophan. The D gene is left open where the match is weak.

CDR3: CAWSGQGNEQYF
DNA: TGTGCCTGGTCGGGCCAAGGAAACGAGCAGTACTTC
J: TRBJ2-7
V: TRBV30
D: NA

CDR3: CASRPPAVHSSYNEQFF
DNA: TGTGCCAGCAGACCTCCAGCTGTCCACAGCTCCTACAATGAGCAGTTCTTC
J: TRBJ2-1
V: TRBV27
D: NA

CDR3: CASSIRGNYGYTF
DNA: TGTGCCAGTAGTATCAGAGGGAACTATGGCTACACCTTC
J: TRBJ1-2
V: TRBV19
D: NA

CDR3: CASSPLGTSGSAREQYF
DNA: TGTGCCAGCAGCCCCCTAGGGACTAGCGGGAGTGCGCGGGAGCAGTACTTC
J: TRBJ2-7
V: TRBV13
D: TRBD2

CDR3: CASRAGPLNTEAFF
DNA: TGTGCCAGCAGGGCCGGGCCACTGAACACTGAAGCTTTCTTT
J: TRBJ1-1
V: TRBV2
D: NA

CDR3: CAIMAASSESEETQYF
DNA: TGTGCCATCATGGCGGCTAGTTCCGAAAGTGAAGAGACCCAGTACTTC
J: TRBJ2-5
V: TRBV10-3
D: NA

CDR3: CASSFVAGPYEQYF
DNA: TGTGCCAGCAGCTTCGTGGCGGGTCCCTACGAGCAGTACTTC
J: TRBJ2-7
V: TRBV5-4
D: NA

CDR3: CAIGAYNEQFF
DNA: TGTGCCATCGGGGCATACAATGAGCAGTTCTTC
J: TRBJ2-1
V: TRBV10-3
D: NA

CDR3: CASSDSRNTEAFF
DNA: TGTGCCAGCAGCGATAGCCGGAACACTGAAGCTTTCTTT
J: TRBJ1-1
V: TRBV7-9
D: NA

CDR3: CASSFGVDWGQETQYF
DNA: TGTGCCAGCAGCTTTGGGGTCGACTGGGGCCAAGAGACCCAGTACTTC
J: TRBJ2-5
V: TRBV11-2
D: NA

CDR3: CASSLGQGSVTGETQYF
DNA: TGTGCCAGCAGCCTGGGACAGGGAAGTGTTACGGGAGAGACCCAGTACTTC
J: TRBJ2-5
V: TRBV7-8
D: TRBD1

CDR3: CASSPGQGANFDYGYTF
DNA: TGCGCCAGCAGCCCGGGACAGGGGGCGAATTTCGACTATGGCTACACCTTC
J: TRBJ1-2
V: TRBV4-3
D: TRBD1

CDR3: CASQRDSYEQYF
DNA: TGTGCCAGCCAGAGGGATTCCTACGAGCAGTACTTC
J: TRBJ2-7
V: TRBV7-9
D: NA

CDR3: CASSSQGAWVF
DNA: TGTGCCAGCAGCTCTCAGGGGGCTTGGGTCTTC
J: TRBJ2-4
V: TRBV7-9
D: TRBD1

CDR3: CASSSTGTGANLPLNTEAFF
DNA: TGCGCCAGCAGCTCGACCGGGACAGGGGCCAACCTCCCCCTGAACACTGAAGCTTTCTTT
J: TRBJ1-1
V: TRBV5-1
D: TRBD1

CDR3: CASSERRGPGANVLTF
DNA: TGTGCCAGCAGTGAGAGGAGGGGCCCGGGGGCCAACGTCCTGACTTTC
J: TRBJ2-6
V: TRBV25-1
D: NA